The 6 T cell receptor beta chains in this list originate from one sample, sequenced in a study of OX40 agonist ivuxolimab in advanced cancers. Sequencing was performed with immunoSEQ multiplex PCR; in TCRdb, only in-frame clones are kept and a portion is missing. The repertoire includes about 77,000 clones, around four fifths of them detected once, and around 0.76% sits in the top ten. The source material was CD4+ or CD8+ T cells sorted from blood, sampled in a trial of the OX40 agonist ivuxolimab. The source of these receptors is an adult with an advanced solid tumor such as melanoma, head and neck, liver or kidney cancer.

This clone has only a few counts. V and J are TRBV10-3 and TRBJ2-1; D ambiguous. CDR3 length equals 12 residues. Trimming left V 0 bases short and J 10 bases short, with 7 bases between. Germline CDR1 is ENHRY and CDR2 is SYGVKD. The CDR3 here is CAISESSREQFF. In DNA form, the CDR3 reads TGTGCCATCAGTGAGTCCTCACGGGAGCAGTTCTTC.

The chain carries TRBV6-5 and TRBJ1-1; D remains ambiguous. Deletions cut 2 bases from V and 2 bases from J, with 12 bases between. Germline V gives CDR1 MNHEY, CDR2 SVGAGI. The CDR3 is made up of 15 amino acids. The CDR3 DNA follows: TGTGCCAGCAGTTACCAAGGACGGAGTAACACTGAAGCTTTCTTT. Residues: CASSYQGRSNTEAFF.

This clone has only a few counts. The J gene is TRBJ2-3, the V gene TRBV28, with 8 bases identical to TRBD1. Trimming took 6 bases from V and 6 from J; bases not matched to a gene: 2. Per the germline V gene, CDR1 is MDHEN and CDR2 is SYDVKM. This CDR3 region has 12 residues. CDR3 region: CASSYRGDTQYF. The CDR3 bases are TGTGCCAGCAGCTACAGGGGGGATACGCAGTATTTT.

V usage is TRBV21-1 and J usage is TRBJ2-7; TRBD2, the table's D call, lacks a check against the DNA. TRBV21-1 is classified as a pseudogene. The CDR3 extends over 15 amino acids. The CDR3 reads CASSIGLAGAYEQYF. In nucleotides, the CDR3 is TGTGCCAGCAGCATCGGACTAGCGGGGGCCTACGAGCAGTACTTC.

The chain has TRBV18 and TRBJ1-6; D remains ambiguous. Germline V lookup: CDR1 KGHSH, CDR2 LQKENI. Trimming pared 2 bases from V and 0 bases from J, leaving 11 bases between. CDR3 length: 17 amino acids. The CDR3 coding sequence is TGTGCCAGCTCACCATCCAGCGTGAGCTCCTATAATTCACCCCTCCACTTT. Its translation: CASSPSSVSSYNSPLHF.

The CDR3 nucleotides read TGTGCCAGCTCACGGGAACAGAGGACCTACGAGCAGTACTTC. Translating it yields CASSREQRTYEQYF. The rearrangement links TRBV18 to TRBJ2-7, with unresolved D. Trimming removed 4 bases from V and 2 bases from J, with 12 bases in between. The CDR3 is made up of 14 amino acids. CDR1 is KGHSH and CDR2 is LQKENI in the germline V gene.